The T cell receptor beta chain under discussion was sequenced for a study of CD8+CD57+ T cells in acquired aplastic anemia. As for the study in general: Sorted CD4+ plus CD8+ cells gave DNA averaging about 3 ug. General study points: No significant difference in CD8+ Simpson's diversity was found between patients and controls.

Using genomic DNA as the template, TCR beta VDJ and CDR3 profiling was carried out. MiXCR was run by TCRdb on the reads, yielding one entry per CDR3 protein. The sample yields roughly 250,000 distinct CDR3 sequences, around 82% seen once. Patients chosen for sequencing had shown CD8+CD57+ cell expansion by flow cytometry. With no exception, the patients had severe acquired aplastic anemia. Blood sampling was performed on the patients, and none of them had received therapy by then. V was clipped by 1 base and J by 16 bases, with 23 bases between them. This CDR3 region has 16 residues. Germline CDR1 reads SGHTA; CDR2 reads FQGNSA. About this clonotype itself: Its antigen is unidentified.

This rearrangement joins TRBV7-2 to TRBJ1-6; D remains unclear. The source of this sequence is a human donor with aplastic anemia. The source material was sorted CD4+, CD8+, or CD8+CD57+ T cells (not recorded which) from PBMCs. The CDR3 DNA reads TGTGCCAGCAGCTTAGTCCTGAACACTGAAGCTTTCTTTCTCCACTTT. Translated: CASSLVLNTEAFFLHF.